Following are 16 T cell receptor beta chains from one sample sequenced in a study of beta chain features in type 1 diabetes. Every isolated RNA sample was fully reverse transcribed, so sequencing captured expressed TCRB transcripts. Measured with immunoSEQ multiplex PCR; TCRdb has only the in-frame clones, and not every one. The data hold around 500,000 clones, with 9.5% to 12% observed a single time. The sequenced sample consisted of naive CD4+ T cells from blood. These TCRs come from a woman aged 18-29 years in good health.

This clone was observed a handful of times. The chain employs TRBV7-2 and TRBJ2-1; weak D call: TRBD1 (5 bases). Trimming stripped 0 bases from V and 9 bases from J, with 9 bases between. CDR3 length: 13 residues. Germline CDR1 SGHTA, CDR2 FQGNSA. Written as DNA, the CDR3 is TGTGCCAGCAGCTTAGCTCCACAGGTTGAGCAGTTCTTC. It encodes CASSLAPQVEQFF.

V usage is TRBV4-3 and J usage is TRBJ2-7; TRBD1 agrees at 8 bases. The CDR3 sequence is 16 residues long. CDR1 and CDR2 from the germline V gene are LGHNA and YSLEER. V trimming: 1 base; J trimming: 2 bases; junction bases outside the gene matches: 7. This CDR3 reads CASSQGQGILTYEQYV. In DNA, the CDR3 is TGCGCCAGCAGCCAAGGACAGGGGATTCTTACCTACGAGCAGTACGTC.

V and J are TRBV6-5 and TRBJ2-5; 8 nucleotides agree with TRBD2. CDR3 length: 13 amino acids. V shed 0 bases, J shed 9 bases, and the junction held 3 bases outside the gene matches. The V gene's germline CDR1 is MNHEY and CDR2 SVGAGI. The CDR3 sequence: CASSYSPGRAQYF. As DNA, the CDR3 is TGTGCCAGCAGTTACTCTCCCGGGAGGGCCCAGTACTTC.

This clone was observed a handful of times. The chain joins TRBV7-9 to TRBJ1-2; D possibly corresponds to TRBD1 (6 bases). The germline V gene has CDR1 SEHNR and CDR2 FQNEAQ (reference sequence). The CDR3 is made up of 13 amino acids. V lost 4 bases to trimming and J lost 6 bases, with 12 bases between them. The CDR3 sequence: CASSSTGTHGYTF. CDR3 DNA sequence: TGTGCCAGCAGCTCAACCGGGACACATGGCTACACCTTC.

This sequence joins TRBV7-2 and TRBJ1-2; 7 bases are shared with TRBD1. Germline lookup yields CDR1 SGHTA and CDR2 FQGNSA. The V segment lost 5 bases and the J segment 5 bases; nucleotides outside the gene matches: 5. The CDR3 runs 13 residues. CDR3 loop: CASSRDSYYGYTF. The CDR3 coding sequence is TGTGCCAGCAGCCGGGACAGCTATTATGGCTACACCTTC.

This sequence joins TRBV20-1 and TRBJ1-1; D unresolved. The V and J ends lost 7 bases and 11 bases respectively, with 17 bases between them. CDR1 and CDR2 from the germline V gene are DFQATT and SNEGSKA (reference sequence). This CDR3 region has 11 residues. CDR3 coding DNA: TGCAGTGTTTTATCGGGGATGGGGGCTTTCTTT. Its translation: CSVLSGMGAFF.

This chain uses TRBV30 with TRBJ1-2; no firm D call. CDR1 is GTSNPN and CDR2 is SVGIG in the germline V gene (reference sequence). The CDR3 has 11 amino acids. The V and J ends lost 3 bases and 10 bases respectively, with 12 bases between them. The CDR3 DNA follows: TGTGCCTGGAGCCCTGTCCCACACTACACCTTC. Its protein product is CAWSPVPHYTF.

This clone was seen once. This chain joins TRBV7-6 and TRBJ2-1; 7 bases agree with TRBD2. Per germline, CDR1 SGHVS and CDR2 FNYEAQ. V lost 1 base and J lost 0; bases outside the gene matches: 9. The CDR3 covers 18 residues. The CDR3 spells CASSLGWGRAGSYNEQFF. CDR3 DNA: TGTGCCAGCAGCTTAGGTTGGGGGAGGGCCGGCTCCTACAATGAGCAGTTCTTC.

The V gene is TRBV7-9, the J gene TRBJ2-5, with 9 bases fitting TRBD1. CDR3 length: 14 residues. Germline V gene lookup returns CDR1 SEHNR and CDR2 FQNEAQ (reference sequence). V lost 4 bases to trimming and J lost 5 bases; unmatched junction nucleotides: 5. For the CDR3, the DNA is TGTGCCAGCAGCTACACAGGGGGCGGGGAGACCCAGTACTTC. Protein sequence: CASSYTGGGETQYF. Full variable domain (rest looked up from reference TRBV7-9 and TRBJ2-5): DTGVSQNPRHKITKRGQNVTFRCDPISEHNRLYWYRQTLGQGPEFLTYFQNEAQLEKSRLLSDRFSAERPKGSFSTLEIQRTEQGDSAMYLCASSYTGGGETQYFGPGTRLLVL.

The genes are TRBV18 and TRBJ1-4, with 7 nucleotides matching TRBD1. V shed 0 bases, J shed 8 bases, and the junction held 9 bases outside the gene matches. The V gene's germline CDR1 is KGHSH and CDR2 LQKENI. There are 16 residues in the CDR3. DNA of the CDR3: TGTGCCAGCTCACCACCGGATGCCAGGGGGAACGAAAAACTGTTTTTT. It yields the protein CASSPPDARGNEKLFF.

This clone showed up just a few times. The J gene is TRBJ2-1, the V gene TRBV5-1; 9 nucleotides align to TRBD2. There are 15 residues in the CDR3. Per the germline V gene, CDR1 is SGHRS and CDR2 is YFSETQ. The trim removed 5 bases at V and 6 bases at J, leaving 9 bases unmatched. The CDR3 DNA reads TGCGCCAGCAGACAACTAGCGGGTTCGTCCAATGAGCAGTTCTTC. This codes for CASRQLAGSSNEQFF. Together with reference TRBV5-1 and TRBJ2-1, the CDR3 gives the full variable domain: KAGVTQTPRYLIKTRGQQVTLSCSPISGHRSVSWYQQTPGQGLQFLFEYFSETQRNKGNFPGRFSGRQFSNSRSEMNVSTLELGDSALYLCASRQLAGSSNEQFFGPGTRLTVL.

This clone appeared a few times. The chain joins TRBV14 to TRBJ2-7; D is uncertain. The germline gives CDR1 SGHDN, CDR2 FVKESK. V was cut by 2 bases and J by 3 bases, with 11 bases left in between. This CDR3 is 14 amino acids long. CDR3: CASSQFLGIYEQYF. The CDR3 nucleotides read TGTGCCAGCAGCCAATTTTTAGGGATCTACGAGCAGTACTTC.

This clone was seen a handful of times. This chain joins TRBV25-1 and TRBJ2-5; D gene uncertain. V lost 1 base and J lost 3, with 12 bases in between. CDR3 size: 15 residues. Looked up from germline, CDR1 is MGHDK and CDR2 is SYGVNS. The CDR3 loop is CASSEWGSLKETQYF. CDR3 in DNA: TGTGCCAGCAGTGAATGGGGTAGCTTAAAAGAGACCCAGTACTTC.

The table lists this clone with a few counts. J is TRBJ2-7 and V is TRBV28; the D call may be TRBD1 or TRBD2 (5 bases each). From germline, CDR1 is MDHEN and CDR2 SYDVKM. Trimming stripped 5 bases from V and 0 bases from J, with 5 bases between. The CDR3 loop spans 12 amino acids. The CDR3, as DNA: TGTGCCAGCAGTGGGGGCTCCTACGAGCAGTACGTC. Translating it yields CASSGGSYEQYV.

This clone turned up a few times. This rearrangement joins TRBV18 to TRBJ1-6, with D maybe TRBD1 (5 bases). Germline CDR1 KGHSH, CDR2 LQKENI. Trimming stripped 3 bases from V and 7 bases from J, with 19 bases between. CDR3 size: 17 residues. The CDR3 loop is CASSPQPGGDGNSPLHF. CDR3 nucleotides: TGTGCCAGCTCACCGCAGCCAGGAGGGGATGGGAATTCACCCCTCCACTTT. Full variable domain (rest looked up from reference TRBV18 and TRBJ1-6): NAGVMQNPRHLVRRRGQEARLRCSPMKGHSHVYWYRQLPEEGLKFMVYLQKENIIDESGMPKERFSAEFPKEGPSILRIQQVVRGDSAAYFCASSPQPGGDGNSPLHFGNGTRLTVT.

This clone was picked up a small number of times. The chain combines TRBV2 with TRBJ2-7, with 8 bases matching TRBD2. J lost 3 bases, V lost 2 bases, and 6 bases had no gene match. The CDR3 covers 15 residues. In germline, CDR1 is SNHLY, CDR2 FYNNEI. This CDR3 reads CASSENGRAYYEQYF. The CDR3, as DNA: TGTGCCAGCAGTGAAAACGGGAGGGCCTACTACGAGCAGTACTTC.